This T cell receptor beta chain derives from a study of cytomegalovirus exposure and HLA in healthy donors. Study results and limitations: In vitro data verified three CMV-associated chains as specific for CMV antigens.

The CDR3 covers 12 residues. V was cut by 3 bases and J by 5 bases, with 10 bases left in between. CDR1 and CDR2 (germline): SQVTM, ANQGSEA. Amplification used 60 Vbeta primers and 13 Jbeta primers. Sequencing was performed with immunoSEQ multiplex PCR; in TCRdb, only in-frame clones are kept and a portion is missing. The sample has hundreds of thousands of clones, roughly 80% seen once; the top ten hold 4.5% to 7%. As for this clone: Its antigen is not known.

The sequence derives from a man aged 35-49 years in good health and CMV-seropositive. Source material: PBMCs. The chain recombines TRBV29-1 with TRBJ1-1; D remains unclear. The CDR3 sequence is CSVDLGRTEAFF. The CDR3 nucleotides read TGCAGCGTTGACCTTGGGCGTACTGAAGCTTTCTTT.